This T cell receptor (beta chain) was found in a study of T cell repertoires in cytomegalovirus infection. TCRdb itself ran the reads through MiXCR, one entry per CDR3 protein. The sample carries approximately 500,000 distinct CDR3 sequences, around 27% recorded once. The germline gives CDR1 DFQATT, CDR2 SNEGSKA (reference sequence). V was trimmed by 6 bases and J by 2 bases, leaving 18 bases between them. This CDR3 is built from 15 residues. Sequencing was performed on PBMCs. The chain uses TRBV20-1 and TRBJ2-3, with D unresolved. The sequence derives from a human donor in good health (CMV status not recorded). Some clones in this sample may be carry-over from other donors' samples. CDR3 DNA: TGCAGTGCCCAATCCCCAAATAAACTCACAGATACGCAGTATTTT. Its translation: CSAQSPNKLTDTQYF.